This TCR beta chain stems from a study of cytomegalovirus exposure and HLA in healthy donors. Across the study: In terms of ancestry, the Caucasian-associated cluster contained about 81% of the approximately 400 genotyped donors.

Primers: 60 Vbeta forward and 13 Jbeta reverse. Libraries were prepared by immunoSEQ multiplex PCR; TCRdb keeps only in-frame clonotypes and omits some of them. This sample has about 150,000 clones; 85% occur once, and the top ten carry 1%. Study-level points and caveats: A later analysis associated 16,951 TCR beta sequences with HLA alleles at a 0.05 false discovery rate.

The CDR3 runs 12 residues. Germline V gene lookup returns CDR1 SNHLY and CDR2 FYNNEI. With 7 bases removed from V and 3 bases from J, the gap between germline ends came to 9 bases. Comment on this clone: The antigen is undetermined.

The receptor was derived from a boy between 2 and 10 years old in good health and CMV-seronegative. V is TRBV2 and J is TRBJ1-1, with a weak D call TRBD1 (6 bases). Sequencing was performed on PBMCs. CDR3 nucleotides: TGTGCCAGCATGACAGGTTACACTGAAGCTTTCTTT. This encodes CASMTGYTEAFF.